This entry is about one TCR beta chain. Its antigen is currently unknown. Regarding time point: after neoadjuvant nivolumab, at surgical resection. Patients were newly diagnosed with stage II-IVA oral cavity squamous cell carcinoma without prior systemic or radiation treatment. The sample belongs to a study of neoadjuvant anti-PD-1 for oral cavity cancer. General study points: Non-responders to neoadjuvant nivolumab had significantly more clonal PBMC T cells than responders. Treg/Th17 ratio rose with pretreatment blood and fell with post-treatment tumor TCRbeta clonality. Only a few patients per response group were TCR-analyzed; validation needed.

Data came from immunoSEQ multiplex PCR; TCRdb stores just in-frame clones and leaves some out. The sample includes 8,500 to 10,000 clones, about 73% seen only once; the top ten take about 4%. This clonotype originated in a person aged 40 to 85 with oral cavity squamous cell carcinoma. This specimen was PBMCs, taken after nivolumab (anti-PD-1) treatment.

In nucleotides, the CDR3 is TGTGCCACCAGCACCCTGGGTGAGCAGTTCTTC. It translates to CATSTLGEQFF. The V call is TRBV15, the J call TRBJ2-1; D is unresolved. Germline V gene sequence: CDR1 LNHNV, CDR2 YYDKDF (reference sequence). The germline V and J ends were trimmed by 4 bases and 9 bases, with 7 bases remaining between them. This CDR3 contains 11 residues.